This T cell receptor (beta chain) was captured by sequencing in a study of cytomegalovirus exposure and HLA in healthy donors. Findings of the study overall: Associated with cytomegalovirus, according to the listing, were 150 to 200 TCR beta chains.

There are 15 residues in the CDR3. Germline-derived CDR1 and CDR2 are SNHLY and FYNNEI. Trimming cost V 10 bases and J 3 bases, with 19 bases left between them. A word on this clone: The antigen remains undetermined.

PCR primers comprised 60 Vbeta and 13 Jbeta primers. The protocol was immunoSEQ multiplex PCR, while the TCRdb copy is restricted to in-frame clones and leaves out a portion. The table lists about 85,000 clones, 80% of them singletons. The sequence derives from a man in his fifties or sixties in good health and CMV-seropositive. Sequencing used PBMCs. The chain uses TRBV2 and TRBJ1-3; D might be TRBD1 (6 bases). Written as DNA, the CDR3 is TGTGCCACCGTCGGAGGACAGTCGATTGGAAACACCATATATTTT. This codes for CATVGGQSIGNTIYF.